This T cell receptor (beta chain) is drawn from a study of shared T cell receptors in the human thymus. Only in-frame clones appear in the TCRdb table, and some are missing; sequencing was by immunoSEQ multiplex PCR. The repertoire includes about 730,000 clones, approximately 83% of them detected once, and more than 0.008% sits in the top ten. The CDR3 consists of 12 residues. V was pared by 3 bases and J by 5 bases, with 5 bases between. The germline gives CDR1 LNHDA, CDR2 SQIVND (reference sequence). The same specimen was also included in a second study, on human thymus T cells. That study reports: Corrective heart surgery yielded resections, and these provided the thymus tissue.

The chain carries TRBV19 and TRBJ2-1; D call uncertain. Input material: thymocytes. The sequence was obtained from a girl under three years old with a congenital heart defect. CDR3 sequence reads: CASSIEDNEQFF. CDR3 DNA: TGTGCCAGTAGTATTGAGGACAATGAGCAGTTCTTC.